The next 17 T cell receptor beta chains were all read from a single sample in a study of shared clonotypes between healthy human individuals. Data came from immunoSEQ multiplex PCR; TCRdb stores just in-frame clones and leaves some out. In the table there are about 2.4 million clones, roughly 92% of which are singletons. The sample taken for sequencing was naive CD4+ T cells sorted from blood. Noted subset: CD45RA+ positively selected. These receptors all come from a young man in good health.

CDR3 amino acids: CASSLDRNSPLHF. In nucleotides, the CDR3 is TGTGCCAGCAGCTTAGACAGGAATTCACCCCTCCACTTT. The genes are TRBV13 and TRBJ1-6, with D perhaps TRBD1 (5 bases). V lost 1 base, J lost 7 bases, and 5 bases lay in between. Germline CDR1 and CDR2: PRHDT and FYEKMQ (reference sequence). This CDR3 has 13 amino acids.

The CDR3 loop reads CASSILAGFEQFF. The CDR3 DNA follows: TGTGCCAGTAGTATTTTAGCGGGATTTGAGCAGTTCTTC. The rearrangement joins TRBV19 to TRBJ2-1, with 8 bases lining up with TRBD2. J lost 9 bases, V lost 3 bases, and 4 bases had no gene match. The CDR3 loop spans 13 amino acids. The germline gives CDR1 LNHDA, CDR2 SQIVND (reference sequence).

The gene calls are TRBV12-5 and TRBJ1-1; D is undetermined. The germline gives CDR1 LGHNT, CDR2 FRNRAP. The V gene lost 1 base and the J gene lost 0 bases, with 9 bases spanning the gap. CDR3 length: 15 amino acids. The CDR3 coding sequence is TGTGCTAGTGGTTTGGGTGGGGAACTGAACACTGAAGCTTTCTTT. It is translated as CASGLGGELNTEAFF.

The chain combines TRBV4-1 with TRBJ1-2; 9 bases are a match to TRBD1. After removal of 0 bases from V and 6 bases from J, the junction contained 8 bases not matched to a gene. This CDR3 is 16 amino acids long. Germline V CDR1 and CDR2: MGHRA, YSYEKL. The CDR3 loop reads CASSQDIPGTGNGYTF. CDR3 nucleotides: TGCGCCAGCAGCCAAGATATCCCCGGGACAGGGAATGGCTACACCTTC.

The V and J genes are TRBV15 and TRBJ1-6; possibly TRBD1 for D (5 bases). V was pared by 0 bases and J by 10 bases, with 13 bases between. Per the germline V gene, CDR1 is LNHNV and CDR2 is YYDKDF (reference sequence). The CDR3 length is 15 residues. CDR3 in DNA: TGTGCCACCAGCAGAGATCTGACAGACAACTCACCCCTCCACTTT. This encodes CATSRDLTDNSPLHF.

The chain uses TRBV27 and TRBJ2-7; 9 bases match TRBD1. Germline V CDR1 and CDR2: MNHEY, SMNVEV (reference sequence). The J segment lost 1 base and the V segment lost 2 bases, leaving 3 bases of the junction unmatched. The CDR3 is 15 residues long. This chain's CDR3 is CASSLRGQGSYEQYF. The CDR3 nucleotides are TGTGCCAGCAGTTTACGGGGACAGGGATCCTACGAGCAGTACTTC.

The CDR3 DNA is TGTGCCAGCAGTGTTGAGGGAAAAAGACCCTACGAGCAGTACTTC. Translation: CASSVEGKRPYEQYF. The chain combines TRBV2 with TRBJ2-7; perhaps TRBD2 as D (5 bases). V was cut by 4 bases and J by 2 bases, with 15 bases left in between. Germline CDR1 and CDR2: SNHLY and FYNNEI. This CDR3 has 15 residues.

The chain couples TRBV21-1 to TRBJ1-2. TRBV21-1 is flagged as a pseudogene. CDR3 length: 17 residues. CDR3 sequence: CASSKRALAGSNYGYTF. As DNA, the CDR3 is TGTGCCAGCAGCAAGCGGGCCCTAGCCGGATCTAACTATGGCTACACCTTC.

The rearrangement joins TRBV19 to TRBJ2-2, with 7 bases matching TRBD1. Trimming cost V 2 bases and J 6 bases; bases outside gene matches: 9. The CDR3 has 16 amino acids. In germline, CDR1 is LNHDA, CDR2 SQIVND (reference sequence). The CDR3 nucleotides are TGTGCCAGTAGTATACTAGGAAGGCAGGGGGCCGGGGAGCTGTTTTTT. This codes for CASSILGRQGAGELFF.

V is TRBV19 and J is TRBJ2-2; D may be TRBD2 (6 bases). The V end was cut by 7 bases, the J end by 4 bases, with 13 bases between. The germline gives CDR1 LNHDA, CDR2 SQIVND (reference sequence). The CDR3 is made up of 14 amino acids. This chain's CDR3 is CASTDGGGTGELFF. The CDR3 DNA reads TGTGCCAGTACAGACGGGGGTGGCACCGGGGAGCTGTTTTTT.

J is TRBJ1-1 and V is TRBV29-1; D remains unclear. V lost 5 bases to trimming and J lost 10 bases, with 14 bases between them. Germline loops: CDR1 SQVTM, CDR2 ANQGSEA. The CDR3 is 11 amino acids. CDR3 in amino acids: CSVPSGNRAFF. The CDR3 coding sequence is TGCAGCGTTCCTTCCGGGAACCGAGCTTTCTTT.

This clone appeared once. V gene TRBV7-2 combines with J gene TRBJ1-2; D perhaps matches TRBD1 (5 bases). V lost 4 bases and J lost 7, with 19 bases in between. CDR1 is SGHTA and CDR2 is FQGNSA in the germline V gene. This CDR3 has 15 residues. CDR3 residues: CASSSGNGGPSGYTF. The CDR3 DNA reads TGTGCCAGCAGCTCAGGGAATGGAGGACCCTCTGGCTACACCTTC.

This chain joins TRBV5-6 and TRBJ2-3, with D perhaps assigned TRBD1 or TRBD2 (6 bases each). V was shortened by 1 base and J by 0 bases, with 18 bases between the two germline ends. This CDR3 is built from 18 residues. Germline V lookup: CDR1 SGHDT, CDR2 YYEEEE. The CDR3 here is CASSLSQGRGRSTDTQYF. CDR3 in DNA: TGTGCCAGCAGCTTGTCGCAGGGGCGGGGACGTAGCACAGATACGCAGTATTTT.

The CDR3 DNA reads as TGTGCCAGCATGCAGGGGGGTAACTATGGCTACACCTTC. This translates into CASMQGGNYGYTF. This chain joins TRBV6-5 and TRBJ1-2; TRBD1 matches 7 bases. The junction had 3 bases not matched to a gene; V was cut back by 7 bases and J by 1 base. Germline assignment: CDR1 MNHEY and CDR2 SVGAGI. The CDR3 totals 13 residues.

The rearrangement joins TRBV21-1 to TRBJ1-3. TRBV21-1 is tagged as a pseudogene. The CDR3 runs 14 residues. CDR3 bases: TGTGCCAGCAGCCTACGGAAAATCGGAAACACCATATATTTT. Translating gives CASSLRKIGNTIYF.

V and J are TRBV4-1 and TRBJ2-7, with D hard to call. The ends were cut back, 3 bases at V and 3 bases at J, with 15 bases in the middle. The length of the CDR3 is 15 residues. The germline V gene has CDR1 MGHRA and CDR2 YSYEKL. The CDR3 here is CASSHGRVQNYEQYF. CDR3 nucleotide sequence: TGCGCCAGCAGCCATGGTAGGGTCCAGAACTACGAGCAGTACTTC.

The rearrangement links TRBV28 to TRBJ2-7; the D is unclear. Germline V gene lookup returns CDR1 MDHEN and CDR2 SYDVKM. V was clipped by 7 bases and J by 0 bases, with 10 bases between them. The length of the CDR3 is 13 residues. CDR3 DNA: TGTGCCAGCACCAACACACCCTCCTACGAGCAGTACTTC. Its protein is CASTNTPSYEQYF.